The 8 T cell receptor beta chains below come from one sample, sequenced in a study of T cell responses to AZD1222 COVID-19 vaccine. Repertoires were generated with immunoSEQ multiplex PCR, while TCRdb's copy carries only in-frame clones and drops some. The table includes tens of thousands of clones, over 75% detected once. Sequences were derived from peripheral blood, sampled on day 0 of AZD1222 vaccination. These receptors were collected from an adult in good health.

This sequence joins TRBV5-1 and TRBJ2-7; D remains ambiguous. V lost 0 bases to trimming and J lost 7 bases, with 14 bases between them. The CDR3 is 14 residues long. CDR1 is SGHRS and CDR2 is YFSETQ in the germline V gene. The CDR3 spells CASSLAPDLGEQYF. The CDR3 DNA follows: TGCGCCAGCAGCTTGGCCCCAGATCTGGGGGAGCAGTACTTC.

This chain connects TRBV11-2 to TRBJ2-2, with D perhaps matching TRBD1 (7 bases). The CDR3 covers 16 residues. V lost 5 bases and J lost 9, with 22 bases in between. Germline-derived CDR1 and CDR2 are SGHAT and FQNNGV. The CDR3 loop is CASSPSRGTDHRELFF. Written as DNA, the CDR3 is TGTGCCAGCAGCCCCAGTCGGGGGACAGACCACCGGGAGCTGTTTTTT.

The chain recombines TRBV5-1 with TRBJ1-6; 7 nucleotides line up with TRBD1. The germline V gene encodes CDR1 SGHRS and CDR2 YFSETQ. CDR3 size: 15 residues. V shed 0 bases, J shed 9 bases, and the junction held 6 bases outside the gene matches. DNA for the CDR3: TGCGCCAGCAGCTTGGAAAGGGGGCTATCTTCACCCCTCCACTTT. Protein: CASSLERGLSSPLHF.

The rearrangement uses TRBV12-3 or TRBV12-4 and TRBJ1-1; no clear D. The length of the CDR3 is 11 residues. V was clipped by 3 bases and J by 4 bases, with 3 bases between them. This chain's CDR3 is CASSLSTEAFF. DNA for the CDR3: TGTGCCAGCAGTTTGAGCACTGAAGCTTTCTTT.

The V call is TRBV7-9, the J call TRBJ1-2; 7 bases match TRBD1. This CDR3 is built from 12 residues. V was pared by 4 bases and J by 8 bases, with 4 bases of the junction left unmatched. Germline CDR1 reads SEHNR; CDR2 reads FQNEAQ (reference sequence). Here the CDR3 DNA reads TGTGCCAGCAGCTCGGGACAGCTGGGCTACACCTTC. This gives the protein CASSSGQLGYTF. The whole variable domain, remainder taken from reference TRBV7-9 and TRBJ1-2, is DTGVSQNPRHKITKRGQNVTFRCDPISEHNRLYWYRQTLGQGPEFLTYFQNEAQLEKSRLLSDRFSAERPKGSFSTLEIQRTEQGDSAMYLCASSSGQLGYTFGSGTRLTVV.

The CDR3 region has the DNA TGTGCCAGCAGCCCAACACTGAACACCGGGGAGCTGTTTTTT. This codes for CASSPTLNTGELFF. The V gene is TRBV7-3, the J gene TRBJ2-2; unclear D gene. This CDR3 comprises 14 residues. Germline-derived CDR1 and CDR2 are SGHTA and FQGTGA. Trimming removed 5 bases from V and 1 base from J, with 8 bases in between.

This clone was seen just once. The chain links TRBV27 to TRBJ2-2; 11 bases line up with TRBD2. The CDR3 spans 18 residues. After removal of 2 bases from V and 1 base from J, the junction contained 6 bases not matched to a gene. Germline lookup yields CDR1 MNHEY and CDR2 SMNVEV (reference sequence). CDR3 sequence: CASSLTRTSGLNTGELFF. The DNA of the CDR3 is TGTGCCAGCAGTTTAACGAGGACTAGCGGGCTGAACACCGGGGAGCTGTTTTTT.

The rearrangement joins TRBV10-3 to TRBJ1-1; possible D gene TRBD1, 6 bases. The V gene's germline CDR1 is ENHRY and CDR2 SYGVKD. V lost 5 bases and J 0 bases, leaving 10 bases between the germline ends. The CDR3 has 14 amino acids. Written as DNA, the CDR3 is TGTGCCATCAGTTCACAGGGTCTGAACACTGAAGCTTTCTTT. Amino acids: CAISSQGLNTEAFF.